A single sample is the source of the 24 T cell receptor beta chains below, sequenced in a study of cytomegalovirus exposure and HLA in healthy donors. The PCR made use of 60 Vbeta and 13 Jbeta primers. Produced via immunoSEQ multiplex PCR; TCRdb's table is partial and in-frame only. Altogether 180,000 or so clones are present, 65% to 80% being singletons, with the ten largest covering 2.5%. The source material was PBMCs. The receptors come from a woman in her twenties or thirties in good health and CMV-seropositive.

The V gene is TRBV2, the J gene TRBJ2-5, with 7 bases matching TRBD2. The CDR3 contains 16 residues. Trimming cost V 4 bases and J 2 bases; bases outside gene matches: 10. CDR1 and CDR2 (germline): SNHLY, FYNNEI. The CDR3 is CASSVDSGGAQETQYF. The CDR3 region has the DNA TGTGCCAGCAGTGTGGATTCGGGAGGAGCACAAGAGACCCAGTACTTC.

The chain combines TRBV19 with TRBJ2-2, with TRBD2 matching over 13 bases. J gave up 0 bases and V 5 bases, and 6 bases lay outside the gene matches. CDR1 LNHDA and CDR2 SQIVND come from the germline V gene (reference sequence). The CDR3 runs to 18 residues. The CDR3 DNA reads as TGTGCCAGTAGTGGCGGACTAGCGGGGGTCGCGAACACCGGGGAGCTGTTTTTT. Amino acids: CASSGGLAGVANTGELFF.

A note on this clone: The junction differs from germline at one of its ends, possibly a read error. V and J are TRBV4-1 and TRBJ2-6; 8 bases align to TRBD2. The CDR3 has 16 residues. Germline CDR1 is MGHRA and CDR2 is YSYEKL. Here the CDR3 reads CASSRIAGLGANGLTF. The CDR3, as DNA: TGCGCCAGCAGCCGAATAGCGGGGCTAGGGGCCAACGGCCTGACTTTC.

In this sample, this clone turned up a few times. The chain carries TRBV19 and TRBJ1-1, with 10 bases matching TRBD1. V dropped 5 bases and J dropped 0; count of bases not matched to a gene: 3. Germline CDR1 and CDR2: LNHDA and SQIVND (reference sequence). This CDR3 is built from 15 residues. CDR3 in amino acids: CASSAGQGLNTEAFF. CDR3 bases: TGTGCCAGTAGTGCGGGACAGGGGTTGAACACTGAAGCTTTCTTT.

In its sample, this clone was seen once. The chain carries TRBV4-1 and TRBJ2-1, with 10 bases fitting TRBD2. V shed 5 bases, J shed 9 bases, and the junction held 13 bases outside the gene matches. CDR1 and CDR2 from the germline V gene are MGHRA and YSYEKL. CDR3 size: 16 residues. The CDR3 sequence is CASSSSQRGGMSEQFF. The CDR3, as DNA: TGCGCCAGCAGCTCAAGTCAGCGGGGGGGGATGAGTGAGCAGTTCTTC.

This chain uses TRBV28 with TRBJ2-2; D perhaps matches TRBD2 (5 bases). V lost 6 bases and J 8 bases, leaving 16 bases between the germline ends. This CDR3 has 14 amino acids. Germline values: CDR1 MDHEN, CDR2 SYDVKM. The CDR3 loop is CASRPGSLMGELFF. CDR3 sequence (DNA): TGTGCCAGCAGGCCGGGGTCCCTTATGGGGGAGCTGTTTTTT.

This chain joins TRBV4-1 and TRBJ1-6, with D tentatively TRBD1 (5 bases). Germline V lookup: CDR1 MGHRA, CDR2 YSYEKL. V gave up 1 base and J gave up 10 bases, with 11 bases separating them. The CDR3 has 14 amino acids. The CDR3, as DNA: TGCGCCAGCAGCCAAGGGGTTCGACAGTCACCCCTCCACTTT. Its protein is CASSQGVRQSPLHF.

This chain joins TRBV4-2 and TRBJ1-4, with 8 nucleotides matching TRBD1. In germline, CDR1 is LGHNA, CDR2 YNFKEQ. CDR3 length: 14 amino acids. The V gene end was trimmed by 6 bases and the J gene end by 2 bases; junction bases not matched to a gene: 2. CDR3 loop: CASSPGGTNEKLFF. The CDR3 nucleotides are TGTGCCAGCAGTCCAGGGGGCACTAATGAAAAACTGTTTTTT.

The chain links TRBV2 to TRBJ1-5; 7 bases line up with TRBD1. The ends lost 5 bases at V and 6 bases at J; junction bases unmatched: 13. CDR1 is SNHLY and CDR2 is FYNNEI in the germline V gene. The CDR3 is made up of 16 amino acids. The CDR3 nucleotides read TGTGCCAGCAGTTGGGACAGCACGGGATCGGTTCAGCCCCAGCATTTT. Protein product: CASSWDSTGSVQPQHF. Supplemented by reference TRBV2 and TRBJ1-5, the full variable domain reads EPEVTQTPSHQVTQMGQEVILRCVPISNHLYFYWYRQILGQKVEFLVSFYNNEISEKSEIFDDQFSVERPDGSNFTLKIRSTKLEDSAMYFCASSWDSTGSVQPQHFGDGTRLSIL.

This chain joins TRBV11-2 and TRBJ1-4, with 8 bases identical to TRBD1. The CDR3 is 14 residues long. CDR1 and CDR2 (germline): SGHAT, FQNNGV. Unmatched junction bases numbered 6, after V lost 4 bases and J lost 8 bases. The CDR3 reads CASSWGTGREKLFF. The CDR3 DNA sequence: TGTGCCAGCAGCTGGGGGACAGGACGCGAAAAACTGTTTTTT.

This chain uses TRBV7-3 with TRBJ1-5, with 7 bases lining up with TRBD1. The length of the CDR3 is 13 residues. V lost 5 bases to trimming and J lost 5 bases; unmatched junction nucleotides: 3. Germline-derived CDR1 and CDR2 are SGHTA and FQGTGA. CDR3 DNA: TGTGCCAGCAGCACCCAGGGGGATCAGCCCCAGCATTTT. It yields the protein CASSTQGDQPQHF.

The rearrangement uses TRBV4-3 and TRBJ1-2; D is unresolved. The CDR3 length is 15 residues. CDR1 LGHNA and CDR2 YSLEER come from the germline V gene. Deletions cut 2 bases from V and 6 bases from J, with 16 bases between. The CDR3 DNA reads TGCGCCAGCAGCCAAAGGAGAATTATCCGGCATGGCTACACCTTC. Protein: CASSQRRIIRHGYTF.

The rearrangement links TRBV2 to TRBJ2-1, with TRBD2 matching over 9 bases. The germline CDR1 and CDR2 sequences are SNHLY and FYNNEI. The CDR3 is 16 amino acids. Losses at the gene ends were 4 bases for V and 2 bases for J; bases not matched to a gene: 6. CDR3 region: CASSGSSGVTYNEQFF. The CDR3 DNA sequence: TGTGCCAGCAGTGGGTCTAGCGGGGTGACCTACAATGAGCAGTTCTTC. Full variable domain (remainder filled in from reference TRBV2 and TRBJ2-1): EPEVTQTPSHQVTQMGQEVILRCVPISNHLYFYWYRQILGQKVEFLVSFYNNEISEKSEIFDDQFSVERPDGSNFTLKIRSTKLEDSAMYFCASSGSSGVTYNEQFFGPGTRLTVL.

The chain uses TRBV6-5 and TRBJ2-7; 7 positions match TRBD2. Germline V lookup: CDR1 MNHEY, CDR2 SVGAGI. This CDR3 spans 16 amino acids. V lost 2 bases and J lost 2; bases outside the gene matches: 9. CDR3 residues: CASSYRGRGRTYEQYF. CDR3 DNA sequence: TGTGCCAGCAGTTACCGTGGGAGGGGCCGTACCTACGAGCAGTACTTC.

The V gene is TRBV5-6, the J gene TRBJ2-1, with TRBD1 matching over 9 bases. The germline gives CDR1 SGHDT, CDR2 YYEEEE. CDR3 size: 15 residues. V gave up 4 bases and J gave up 3 bases; unmatched junction bases: 5. CDR3 sequence: CASSPGQGYYNEQFF. The CDR3, as DNA: TGTGCCAGCAGCCCCGGACAGGGGTACTACAATGAGCAGTTCTTC.

The CDR3 loop reads CASSNDRVRTEAFF. The CDR3 DNA reads as TGTGCCAGCAGCAACGACAGGGTGCGGACTGAAGCTTTCTTT. The chain links TRBV6-5 to TRBJ1-1, with 7 positions matching TRBD1. The J segment lost 5 bases and the V segment lost 6 bases, leaving 9 bases of the junction unmatched. The CDR3 spans 14 residues. Germline V gives CDR1 MNHEY, CDR2 SVGAGI.

This chain joins TRBV7-2 and TRBJ2-7; maybe TRBD2 (5 bases). CDR1 is SGHTA, CDR2 FQGNSA, per germline. V dropped 1 base and J dropped 4 bases, with 11 bases sitting between them. This CDR3 spans 14 amino acids. CDR3 sequence: CASSLVASRYEQYF. The CDR3 nucleotides are TGTGCCAGCAGCTTAGTTGCTAGCCGGTACGAGCAGTACTTC.

This clone was detected once. The chain carries TRBV10-3 and TRBJ2-6; maybe TRBD1 (5 bases). Per the germline V gene, CDR1 is ENHRY and CDR2 is SYGVKD. This CDR3 contains 14 residues. V was shortened by 10 bases and J by 2 bases, with 12 bases between the two germline ends. The CDR3 here is CATQQVTGANVLTF. CDR3 nucleotides: TGTGCCACCCAACAGGTTACTGGGGCCAACGTCCTGACTTTC.

The rearrangement links TRBV7-9 to TRBJ2-1; D is unresolved. The V and J ends lost 3 bases and 9 bases respectively, with 9 bases between them. Germline V gene sequence: CDR1 SEHNR, CDR2 FQNEAQ (reference sequence). The length of the CDR3 is 12 residues. CDR3 sequence (DNA): TGTGCCAGCAGCTTCGAAGCAGGTGAGCAGTTCTTC. It translates to CASSFEAGEQFF.

This rearrangement joins TRBV30 to TRBJ1-2, with D possibly being TRBD1 (5 bases). The CDR3 contains 12 residues. The ends were cut back, 7 bases at V and 6 bases at J, with 15 bases in the middle. Germline lookup yields CDR1 GTSNPN and CDR2 SVGIG (reference sequence). CDR3 amino acids: CASYGGGNGYTF. CDR3 DNA sequence: TGTGCCTCATACGGGGGGGGGAATGGCTACACCTTC.

The rearrangement links TRBV5-6 to TRBJ2-7; 8 nucleotides align to TRBD1. CDR1 and CDR2 from the germline V gene are SGHDT and YYEEEE. The junction had 3 bases not matched to a gene; V was cut back by 0 bases and J by 4 bases. The CDR3 consists of 14 residues. In nucleotides, the CDR3 is TGTGCCAGCAGCTTGGACAGGGGGTTTTACGAGCAGTACTTC. Its protein is CASSLDRGFYEQYF.

The V gene is TRBV19, the J gene TRBJ2-3; 9 bases line up with TRBD2. The CDR3 loop spans 16 amino acids. The germline gives CDR1 LNHDA, CDR2 SQIVND (reference sequence). The junction had 6 bases not matched to a gene; V was cut back by 3 bases and J by 2 bases. CDR3 amino acids: CASSIGRGGFTDTQYF. The CDR3 nucleotides are TGTGCCAGTAGTATTGGGCGGGGGGGCTTCACAGATACGCAGTATTTT.

The chain joins TRBV4-1 to TRBJ2-3; TRBD1 is a possible D gene (5 bases). V dropped 0 bases and J dropped 1 base, with 8 bases sitting between them. The CDR3 runs to 15 residues. Germline V gene lookup returns CDR1 MGHRA and CDR2 YSYEKL. This CDR3 is CASSQESRGTDTQYF. As DNA, the CDR3 is TGCGCCAGCAGCCAAGAATCCAGGGGCACAGATACGCAGTATTTT.

This chain connects TRBV6-5 to TRBJ1-4; a possible D gene is TRBD1 (5 bases). The germline V gene has CDR1 MNHEY and CDR2 SVGAGI. The V and J ends lost 7 bases and 3 bases respectively, with 15 bases between them. The CDR3 runs to 15 residues. The chain's CDR3 is CASTNWGDANEKLFF. CDR3 nucleotide sequence: TGTGCCAGCACCAACTGGGGGGACGCTAATGAAAAACTGTTTTTT.